The 31 T cell receptor beta chains given below trace back to one sample, sequenced in a study of vaccination and CD4 T cells after COVID-19. Stated treatment: approximately 9-day PBMC culture with coronavirus spike peptide pools or control peptides (ViraFEST assay). Investigators obtained the unexposed donor's CD4+ T cells before the COVID-19 pandemic (2011-2018). No antigen has been identified for these receptors. Once obtained from cultured CD4+ T cells, the DNA was sequenced using the Oncomine TCR Beta short-read assay. MiXCR, applied by TCRdb to the PCR reads, yields one record per CDR3 protein. Among 7,000 to 9,500 distinct CDR3 sequences listed, under 40% were seen once. Material: CD4+ T cells from blood, cultured in vitro. Receptors originate from a human donor in good health.

The sample holds a few counts of this clonotype. The V call is TRBV6-1, the J call TRBJ2-1; D not resolved. The CDR3 covers 12 residues. CDR1 MNHNS and CDR2 SASEGT come from the germline V gene. V dropped 7 bases and J dropped 6 bases, with 10 bases sitting between them. The CDR3 nucleotides read TGTGCCAGCACTTCCCCCGGCAATGAGCAGTTCTTC. This encodes CASTSPGNEQFF.

Only a few counts were recorded for this clonotype. V gene TRBV7-8 combines with J gene TRBJ1-5, with unresolved D. The CDR3 totals 14 residues. Trimming left V 3 bases short and J 1 base short, with 7 bases between. Germline V gives CDR1 SGHVS, CDR2 FQNEAQ. The CDR3 loop reads CASSFHVSNQPQHF. The CDR3 DNA sequence: TGTGCCAGCAGCTTCCATGTCAGCAATCAGCCCCAGCATTTT. The full variable domain, its missing parts supplied by reference TRBV7-8 and TRBJ1-5, is GAGVSQSPRYKVAKRGQDVALRCDPISGHVSLFWYQQALGQGPEFLTYFQNEAQLDKSGLPSDRFFAERPEGSVSTLKIQRTQQEDSAVYLCASSFHVSNQPQHFGDGTRLSIL.

The V call is TRBV29-1, the J call TRBJ1-2; possible D gene TRBD1, 6 bases. The CDR3 consists of 12 residues. The germline CDR1 and CDR2 sequences are SQVTM and ANQGSEA. V gave up 6 bases and J gave up 2 bases, with 10 bases separating them. CDR3 DNA sequence: TGCAGCGTAAACCAGGGGAACTATGGCTACACCTTC. Amino acids: CSVNQGNYGYTF.

The chain combines TRBV20-1 with TRBJ2-1; 13 nucleotides match TRBD2. The germline gives CDR1 DFQATT, CDR2 SNEGSKA (reference sequence). The CDR3 has 14 amino acids. This CDR3 is CAWTSGGRYNEQFF. DNA for the CDR3: TGCGCCTGGACTAGCGGGGGCCGCTACAATGAGCAGTTCTTC.

The chain is built from TRBV2 and TRBJ2-5, with 8 nucleotides matching TRBD2. Per the germline V gene, CDR1 is SNHLY and CDR2 is FYNNEI. The length of the CDR3 is 14 residues. V was pared by 3 bases and J by 3 bases, with 3 bases of the junction left unmatched. CDR3 nucleotides: TGTGCCAGCAGTGAGGAGCGGGGGAAAGAGACCCAGTACTTC. Its protein product is CASSEERGKETQYF.

This clonotype has a handful of counts. V is TRBV5-8 and J is TRBJ2-1, with 8 bases lining up with TRBD2. Germline values: CDR1 SGHTS, CDR2 YDEGEE. The CDR3 runs to 15 residues. V dropped 3 bases and J dropped 4; count of bases not matched to a gene: 6. CDR3: CASSYRGGSYNEQFF. In DNA form, the CDR3 reads TGTGCCAGCAGCTATCGGGGGGGCTCTTACAATGAGCAGTTCTTC.

In its sample, this clonotype was seen a few times. The chain recombines TRBV18 with TRBJ1-5, with 10 bases that match TRBD1. Germline V CDR1 and CDR2: KGHSH, LQKENI. V lost 6 bases and J lost 4; bases outside the gene matches: 6. CDR3 length equals 15 residues. CDR3: CASSPGTGVNQPQHF. CDR3 DNA: TGTGCCAGCTCGCCCGGGACAGGGGTGAATCAGCCCCAGCATTTT.

The chain employs TRBV6-1 and TRBJ1-5; TRBD1 agrees at 7 bases. The J segment lost 4 bases and the V segment lost 6 bases, leaving 6 bases of the junction unmatched. This CDR3 spans 14 amino acids. Germline loops: CDR1 MNHNS, CDR2 SASEGT. CDR3 DNA sequence: TGTGCCAGCAGAAAGGGGGCCACTAATCAGCCCCAGCATTTT. Protein sequence: CASRKGATNQPQHF.

The V and J genes are TRBV5-1 and TRBJ2-5; no firm D call. Trimming stripped 0 bases from V and 1 base from J, with 7 bases between. This CDR3 has 14 amino acids. In germline, CDR1 is SGHRS, CDR2 YFSETQ. The CDR3 DNA sequence: TGCGCCAGCAGCTTGGTTACTTCCCAAGAGACCCAGTACTTC. Its protein is CASSLVTSQETQYF.

V gene TRBV4-1 combines with J gene TRBJ2-3, with D perhaps TRBD1 (6 bases). The germline V gene has CDR1 MGHRA and CDR2 YSYEKL. The CDR3 is 16 amino acids. The V and J ends lost 4 bases and 0 bases respectively, with 14 bases between them. CDR3 sequence (DNA): TGCGCCAGCAGCCCTTGGCCAGGGGTCAGCACAGATACGCAGTATTTT. Protein sequence: CASSPWPGVSTDTQYF.

This clonotype has just a few counts. V and J are TRBV30 and TRBJ1-2; D remains unclear. This CDR3 has 12 amino acids. Germline V lookup: CDR1 GTSNPN, CDR2 SVGIG (reference sequence). The V end was cut by 2 bases, the J end by 8 bases, with 12 bases between. In DNA form, the CDR3 reads TGTGCCTGGAGTTATCAGGTTCACGGCTACACCTTC. Translation gives CAWSYQVHGYTF.

This clonotype is categorized as large (0.1 to 1%). V and J are TRBV18 and TRBJ1-2, with D perhaps TRBD1 (6 bases). The V end was cut by 3 bases, the J end by 0 bases, with 14 bases between. The CDR3 is 16 amino acids. The germline gives CDR1 KGHSH, CDR2 LQKENI. CDR3 sequence reads: CASSPTGTQTNYGYTF. CDR3 DNA: TGTGCCAGCTCACCTACCGGGACACAAACTAACTATGGCTACACCTTC.

A few counts support this clonotype. V usage is TRBV2 and J usage is TRBJ2-5, with 7 positions matching TRBD2. Germline CDR1 SNHLY, CDR2 FYNNEI. With 1 base clipped from V and 5 bases from J, the junction kept 7 bases outside the gene matches. The CDR3 is 15 residues long. The DNA for the CDR3 is TGTGCCAGCAGTGAAGATGGGGGGGGATGGGAGACCCAGTACTTC. Translating gives CASSEDGGGWETQYF.

The rearrangement joins TRBV12-1 to TRBJ1-5; whether TRBD1, the table's D call, matches the DNA was not checked. TRBV12-1 is listed as a pseudogene. CDR3 length: 15 residues. The CDR3 nucleotides are TGTGCCAGCACCTCTCTGGGGGGGTATAGTCAGCCCCAGCATTTT. The encoded protein is CASTSLGGYSQPQHF.

The V and J genes are TRBV6-1 and TRBJ2-3; D might be TRBD2 (7 bases). The germline CDR1 and CDR2 sequences are MNHNS and SASEGT. V dropped 1 base and J dropped 7 bases, with 12 bases sitting between them. The CDR3 is 14 residues long. The chain's CDR3 is CASSEGGGANTQYF. CDR3 DNA: TGTGCCAGCAGTGAAGGAGGGGGGGCAAATACGCAGTATTTT.

This chain links TRBV7-6 with TRBJ2-3; perhaps TRBD2 as D (6 bases). From germline, CDR1 is SGHVS and CDR2 FNYEAQ. The length of the CDR3 is 15 residues. Trimming cost V 0 bases and J 5 bases, with 12 bases left between them. CDR3 residues: CASSLAVERVDTQYF. The CDR3, as DNA: TGTGCCAGCAGCTTAGCGGTTGAGCGGGTAGATACGCAGTATTTT.

V and J are TRBV15 and TRBJ2-2; D call uncertain. Germline CDR1 reads LNHNV; CDR2 reads YYDKDF (reference sequence). V dropped 1 base and J dropped 7 bases, with 4 bases sitting between them. This CDR3 has 12 residues. CDR3 protein: CATSRGFGELFF. Here the CDR3 DNA reads TGTGCCACCAGCAGAGGGTTCGGGGAGCTGTTTTTT.

This clonotype was observed a handful of times. J is TRBJ2-3 and V is TRBV6-5, with TRBD2 matching over 12 bases. J lost 5 bases, V lost 4 bases, and 10 bases had no gene match. The CDR3 covers 17 residues. CDR1 is MNHEY, CDR2 SVGAGI, per germline. The CDR3 sequence is CASSSWPSGGVGDTQYF. In DNA form, the CDR3 reads TGTGCCAGCAGTTCCTGGCCTAGCGGGGGGGTTGGAGATACGCAGTATTTT.

This clonotype was picked up one time. Relative to the germline gene, one junction end is altered; a read error may explain this. The chain carries TRBV7-7 and TRBJ2-1; D gene ambiguous. The CDR3 is 14 amino acids. Germline V gene sequence: CDR1 SSHAT, CDR2 FNYEAQ (reference sequence). CDR3 residues: CASSLEGVVDEQFF. DNA for the CDR3: TGTGCTAGCAGCTTAGAAGGCGTTGTCGATGAGCAGTTCTTC.

This chain uses TRBV7-8 with TRBJ2-3; 11 nucleotides match TRBD2. CDR3 size: 16 residues. Losses at the gene ends were 5 bases for V and 4 bases for J; bases not matched to a gene: 8. CDR1 and CDR2 from the germline V gene are SGHVS and FQNEAQ. The CDR3 loop reads CASSPLAGGGADTQYF. CDR3 bases: TGTGCCAGCAGCCCGCTAGCGGGGGGCGGGGCAGATACGCAGTATTTT.

This clonotype appeared a few times. The CDR3 is CASSDVAKNIQYF. CDR3 nucleotide sequence: TGTGCCAGCAGCGACGTGGCAAAAAACATTCAGTACTTC. The chain combines TRBV2 with TRBJ2-4; D gene ambiguous. The germline gives CDR1 SNHLY, CDR2 FYNNEI. CDR3 length: 13 amino acids. Trimming removed 6 bases at V and 4 bases at J, with 10 bases between.

This clonotype showed up just a few times. This sequence joins TRBV21-1 and TRBJ2-7; the table gives TRBD2 as D, unverified against the DNA. TRBV21-1 is labeled a pseudogene. The CDR3 length is 12 residues. In nucleotides, the CDR3 is TGTGCCACCAGGGACTCCTCCTACGAGCAGTACTTC. Its protein product is CATRDSSYEQYF.

The chain combines TRBV6-1 with TRBJ2-2; TRBD2 might be the D (6 bases). V lost 6 bases, J lost 3 bases, and 14 bases lay in between. The CDR3 consists of 15 residues. The germline V gene has CDR1 MNHNS and CDR2 SASEGT. CDR3 sequence reads: CASRLWSGDTGELFF. The CDR3 coding sequence is TGTGCCAGCAGGTTATGGTCGGGGGACACCGGGGAGCTGTTTTTT.

The V call is TRBV20-1, the J call TRBJ2-7; 14 nucleotides agree with TRBD2. This CDR3 comprises 16 residues. The trim removed 0 bases at V and 7 bases at J, leaving 8 bases unmatched. Per germline, CDR1 DFQATT and CDR2 SNEGSKA (reference sequence). The CDR3 reads CSARDPGTSGGLEQYF. The CDR3 bases are TGCAGTGCTAGAGATCCCGGGACTAGCGGGGGTCTTGAGCAGTACTTC.

This clonotype was seen only a few times. The V gene is TRBV7-9, the J gene TRBJ1-3; 7 bases line up with TRBD1. V dropped 5 bases and J dropped 4; count of bases not matched to a gene: 14. Looked up from germline, CDR1 is SEHNR and CDR2 is FQNEAQ (reference sequence). The CDR3 runs to 17 residues. CDR3 sequence (DNA): TGTGCCAGCAGCGGGGGACCGGCCGGGGACAGCGGAAACACCATATATTTT. It codes for CASSGGPAGDSGNTIYF. The full variable domain, its missing parts supplied by reference TRBV7-9 and TRBJ1-3, is DTGVSQNPRHKITKRGQNVTFRCDPISEHNRLYWYRQTLGQGPEFLTYFQNEAQLEKSRLLSDRFSAERPKGSFSTLEIQRTEQGDSAMYLCASSGGPAGDSGNTIYFGEGSWLTVV.

This clonotype was seen more than once but under ten times. J is TRBJ2-1 and V is TRBV20-1; the match to TRBD2 covers 13 bases. J gave up 5 bases and V 3 bases, and 4 bases lay outside the gene matches. This CDR3 has 15 amino acids. Germline V gene lookup returns CDR1 DFQATT and CDR2 SNEGSKA (reference sequence). The DNA of the CDR3 is TGCAGTGCTAGGAAACTAGCGGGGGGGAACAATGAGCAGTTCTTC. Translated, it gives CSARKLAGGNNEQFF.

This clonotype was recorded only once. The chain's CDR3 is CASSSGTGRSETQYF. CDR3 nucleotides: TGTGCCAGCAGCTCCGGGACAGGGAGATCAGAGACCCAGTACTTC. V is TRBV5-6 and J is TRBJ2-5; 9 positions agree with TRBD1. Germline trimming cut 3 bases from V and 4 bases from J; bases unmatched to any gene: 7. Germline lookup yields CDR1 SGHDT and CDR2 YYEEEE. The CDR3 runs 15 residues.

The CDR3 DNA reads TGTGCCAGCCAAGAGACATCAAAGGCTGGCTACACCTTC. Translation gives CASQETSKAGYTF. V and J are TRBV19 and TRBJ1-2; no definite D call. This CDR3 contains 13 residues. Germline CDR1 reads LNHDA; CDR2 reads SQIVND (reference sequence). Trimming stripped 9 bases from V and 7 bases from J, with 18 bases between.

The rearrangement links TRBV2 to TRBJ2-1, with D possibly being TRBD2 (7 bases). This CDR3 region has 13 residues. The germline V gene encodes CDR1 SNHLY and CDR2 FYNNEI. V was pared by 8 bases and J by 9 bases, with 17 bases between. CDR3 amino acids: CASRRGGAVEQFF. In DNA form, the CDR3 reads TGTGCCAGCCGAAGAGGGGGGGCCGTTGAGCAGTTCTTC.

This chain joins TRBV5-1 and TRBJ2-2; D call uncertain. This CDR3 has 18 residues. Trimming took off 0 bases at V and 2 bases at J, with 17 bases between the two ends. Per the germline V gene, CDR1 is SGHRS and CDR2 is YFSETQ. The CDR3 is CASSLGLTPAINTGELFF. The CDR3 nucleotides are TGCGCCAGCAGCTTGGGATTGACGCCAGCCATTAACACCGGGGAGCTGTTTTTT.

The V gene is TRBV7-3, the J gene TRBJ2-3; maybe TRBD2 (5 bases). The germline CDR1 and CDR2 sequences are SGHTA and FQGTGA. The ends were cut back, 5 bases at V and 6 bases at J, with 12 bases in the middle. The CDR3 runs 13 residues. CDR3 coding DNA: TGTGCCAGCAGCCCGAAACTAGGGGATACGCAGTATTTT. Translating gives CASSPKLGDTQYF. Supplemented by reference TRBV7-3 and TRBJ2-3, the full variable domain reads GAGVSQTPSNKVTEKGKYVELRCDPISGHTALYWYRQSLGQGPEFLIYFQGTGAADDSGLPNDRFFAVRPEGSVSTLKIQRTERGDSAVYLCASSPKLGDTQYFGPGTRLTVL.